This passage covers 8 T cell receptor beta chains from one sample sequenced in a study of T cell repertoires in cytomegalovirus infection. No antigen has been identified for these receptors. TCRdb ran MiXCR on the reads and lists one entry per CDR3 protein. The sample has some 940,000 distinct CDR3 sequences, 25% to 40% seen once. The material sequenced was cultured CD8+ T cells from PBMCs, taken from culture after CMV antigen stimulation. These receptors were collected from a human donor in good health (CMV status not recorded). Some clones in this sample may be carry-over from other donors' samples.

This clonotype has just a few counts. The chain uses TRBV5-5 and TRBJ1-5; D call uncertain. V gave up 2 bases and J gave up 4 bases, with 13 bases separating them. There are 15 residues in the CDR3. Germline V lookup: CDR1 SGHKS, CDR2 YYEKEE (reference sequence). The CDR3 protein is CASSLLPEGNQPQHF. CDR3 nucleotides: TGTGCCAGCAGCTTACTCCCGGAGGGAAATCAGCCCCAGCATTTT.

This clonotype appeared many times. CDR3 amino acids: CASSPTIYEQYF. The CDR3 nucleotides are TGTGCCAGCAGCCCCACAATTTACGAGCAGTACTTC. The chain combines TRBV7-8 with TRBJ2-7; D is uncertain. Trimming shortened V by 5 bases and J by 4 bases, and 9 bases separated the two germline ends. In germline, CDR1 is SGHVS, CDR2 FQNEAQ. The CDR3 has 12 residues.

This clonotype has at least ten counts. The V call is TRBV7-9, the J call TRBJ1-2, with D hard to call. Germline V gives CDR1 SEHNR, CDR2 FQNEAQ (reference sequence). V lost 5 bases, J lost 3 bases, and 10 bases lay in between. The CDR3 covers 13 residues. The CDR3 nucleotides are TGTGCCAGCAGCCTGGCGCCAGACTATGGCTACACCTTC. Protein sequence: CASSLAPDYGYTF.

As regards this clonotype: The junction does not match germline at one end; this may be a read error. The chain combines TRBV7-6 with TRBJ1-5; D is unclear. In germline, CDR1 is SGHVS, CDR2 FNYEAQ. The CDR3 has 14 amino acids. The CDR3 is CANSPTAANQPQHF. CDR3 coding DNA: TGTGCCAACAGCCCTACAGCGGCCAATCAGCCCCAGCATTTT.

This clonotype was detected a few times. The genes are TRBV4-1 and TRBJ1-6; the D is unclear. Trimming pared 1 base from V and 0 bases from J, leaving 7 bases between. Germline V gene data show CDR1 as MGHRA and CDR2 as YSYEKL. The CDR3 sequence is 16 residues long. In DNA form, the CDR3 reads TGCGCCAGCAGCCAAGTCGGGATCTCCTATAATTCACCCCTCCACTTT. It yields the protein CASSQVGISYNSPLHF.

This clonotype was counted a few times. The chain is built from TRBV5-4 and TRBJ2-2, with 13 bases identical to TRBD2. Trimming at V came to 3 bases and at J to 3 bases, leaving 5 bases not matched to a gene. The germline V gene encodes CDR1 SGHNT and CDR2 YYREEE (reference sequence). This CDR3 has 17 amino acids. The CDR3 loop reads CASSSGLAGAHTGELFF. The CDR3 bases are TGTGCCAGCAGCTCTGGACTAGCGGGGGCCCACACCGGGGAGCTGTTTTTT.

This clonotype was counted many times. This chain links TRBV6-5 with TRBJ1-6; D gene uncertain. Trimming took 5 bases from V and 10 from J, leaving 18 bases between them. Germline CDR1 is MNHEY and CDR2 is SVGAGI. This CDR3 has 15 residues. The CDR3 here is CASSTTGLSPSPLHF. DNA for the CDR3: TGTGCCAGCAGTACGACCGGGCTTAGCCCCTCACCCCTCCACTTT.

This chain connects TRBV9 to TRBJ1-4; D may be TRBD1 (5 bases). The CDR3 is 15 amino acids. The V gene lost 4 bases and the J gene lost 5 bases, with 15 bases spanning the gap. In germline, CDR1 is SGDLS, CDR2 YYNGEE. The CDR3 nucleotides are TGTGCCAGCAGCAAAGGGACGGGCGCCAATGAAAAACTGTTTTTT. Its translation is CASSKGTGANEKLFF. Based on the CDR3 plus reference TRBV9 and TRBJ1-4, the full variable domain is DSGVTQTPKHLITATGQRVTLRCSPRSGDLSVYWYQQSLDQGLQFLIQYYNGEERAKGNILERFSAQQFPDLHSELNLSSLELGDSALYFCASSKGTGANEKLFFGSGTQLSVL.